This T cell receptor beta chain was captured in a study of glioma-infiltrating T cells. This clonotype was detected ten times or more. Its cognate antigen is unknown. General study findings and limits: Tissue-blood divergence was below expectation in non-neoplastic patients, above in gliomas. Very few CDR3 sequences were shared between tissue and blood.

Per the germline V gene, CDR1 is LNHDA and CDR2 is SQIVND (reference sequence). Trimming took off 2 bases at V and 3 bases at J, with 13 bases between the two ends. The CDR3 has 15 residues. The iRepertoire nested amplicon-rescue multiplex PCR amplified TCR alpha and beta CDR3s from RNA. Tissue mRNA or PBMC total RNA, roughly 100-400 ng, went into one-step reverse transcription and amplification. One entry per CDR3 protein results from TCRdb running MiXCR on the multiplex PCR reads. Here the sample spans around 180,000 distinct CDR3 sequences, about 47% being singletons. The chain has TRBV19 and TRBJ1-1; possibly TRBD1 for D (5 bases). The TCR originated in a human donor with low-grade glioma or glioblastoma, undergoing nonglioma brain surgery, or in good health (not recorded which). Material: glioma tissue, nonneoplastic brain tissue, or PBMCs (not recorded which). CDR3 amino acids: CASSIMGVIDTEAFF. DNA of the CDR3: TGTGCCAGTAGTATAATGGGGGTAATTGACACTGAAGCTTTCTTT.